This T cell receptor beta chain was identified during a study of blood T cell repertoires in COVID-19 (dated by TCRdb to about 2020). Study-wide context: The collaborator samples originated in the United States, Italy and Spain and spanned the acute and convalescent phases of COVID-19. The prospective study material was composed of cDNA or gDNA derived from T cells, B-cell-depleted T cells, or PBMCs. The dataset comprised deeply sampled blood TCRbeta repertoires from subjects exposed to, actively infected with, or recovered from COVID-19. The repertoires were released in a freely available public database meant as a resource for research on the immune response to SARS-CoV-2. Samples came from the ongoing ImmuneRACE study (first 160 participants) plus 1,254 subjects from 6 global collaborators. A de-identified subject ID, COVID-19 status, age in years and sex were almost always included in the sample metadata. Where available, HLA class I and class II types were taken from metadata supplied by the sample provider and were not determined by assay-based typing.

Whole blood was collected in K2EDTA tubes by collaborating institutions according to the institutions' own protocols. For TCRbeta analysis, collaborators shipped samples as frozen whole blood, isolated PBMCs, or DNA extracted from either of those sample types. The study at large found these results: How much clinical and demographic metadata was included differed by source and by participant, and the metadata was provided uncurated.

The immunoSEQ Assay, a bias-controlled multiplex PCR, was used to amplify TCRbeta CDR3 regions from genomic DNA. On the study's bioinformatics: The number of nucleated cells in each sample was estimated by amplification of reference gene primers within the assay. To quantify the absolute abundance of each unique TCRbeta CDR3 rearrangement, sequence reads were collapsed and filtered. Productive Simpson clonality was computed per sample as the square root of Simpson's diversity index over productive rearrangements. TCRdb's version of the immuneACCESS table is confined to in-frame rearrangements and falls short of the full clone set. An unresolved V gene accounts for under half of the shortfall where checked; the remainder is of unknown origin. D and trimming come from the DNA, and the V and J calls and clone size come from that table. A total of roughly 200,000 clones appear in this sample, about 85% of them only once. The ten most abundant clones make up 4% to 5% of the sample.

The CDR3 covers 16 residues, taking in both the cysteine and the phenylalanine. Left in the record is the CDR3 DNA by itself, 48 bases read in frame from the first base. After removal of 5 bases from V and 7 bases from J, the junction retains 13 bases not matched to a gene. The CDR1 and CDR2 encoded by the germline V gene are MNHEY and SVGEGT. With regard to this clone: No cognate antigen has been identified for it. No base qualities exist here, and no much larger clone lies one base off it.

This receptor was identified in a woman older than 75 with acute or convalescent COVID-19. The sequence joins TRBV6-2 or TRBV6-3 to TRBJ2-4; TRBD1 matches 8 bases in the middle. The source material was peripheral blood. The encoded CDR3 is CASSNRGNGFSNIQYF. The nucleotides read TGTGCCAGCAGTAACAGGGGGAATGGGTTCTCTAACATTCAGTACTTC.